The source of this T cell receptor (beta chain) is a study of cytomegalovirus exposure and HLA in healthy donors. The CDR3 covers 14 residues. V lost 2 bases and J lost 4, with 12 bases in between. Germline V gene data show CDR1 as SGDLS and CDR2 as YYNGEE. Study-wide findings and caveats: TCR beta V segments were, for the most part, productive about 87% or about 30% of the time in an earlier analysis. The study assumed roughly uniform donor sequencing depth for presence/absence analyses. It emerged from a later analysis that several of the most significant clusters appeared to be linked to common viral pathogens. The authors later found HLA-associated TCR beta chains more clonally expanded than equally common others.

This clone was counted between two and nine times. Its target is not known. 60 Vbeta and 13 Jbeta primers were used in PCR. TCRdb's table, derived via immunoSEQ multiplex PCR, lists solely in-frame clones and lacks some. The sample consists of about 94,000 clones, roughly four fifths of them appearing once. The origin of this receptor is a human donor in good health. The sample was PBMCs. This sequence joins TRBV9 and TRBJ1-1; D is undetermined. CDR3 coding DNA: TGTGCCAGCAGCGTCCGGGTTGTGGGCACTGAAGCTTTCTTT. Translation gives CASSVRVVGTEAFF.